Listed below are T cell receptor beta chains from one sample, sequenced in a study of T cell repertoires and HLA-DP antigens. Measured with immunoSEQ multiplex PCR; TCRdb has only the in-frame clones, and not every one. The sample lists about 89,000 clones; 86% were seen once. No antigen is known for these receptors. Sequenced input: CD4+ T cells from PBMCs. The receptors shown here come from a man aged 50 to 60 in good health and CMV-seronegative. Each CDR3 is given with its conserved first and last residue. D genes are given only for firm matches.

TRBV7-2	-	CASTQGSDYEQYF
TRBV18	-	CASSTTDNRNYGYTF
TRBV6-5	TRBD2	CASTPGGPEQYF
TRBV10-2	TRBD1	CASRPITGEEAFF
TRBV6-1	-	CASSEDLRGHGYTF
TRBV6-6	-	CASSVPGQYNEQFF
TRBV5-4	TRBD2	CASSLASGGARETQYF
TRBV19	TRBD1	CASGTEYYNEQFF
TRBV28	-	CASSENTEAFF
TRBV6-6	TRBD2	CASNRLAGGEQFF
TRBV2	-	CASGAYSNQPQHF
TRBV29-1	-	CSVEGQDQETQYF
TRBV6-5	-	CASRRSGDSNQPQHF
TRBV18	-	CASSPGLGVGPSEAFF
TRBV28	-	CASSLRTLRPYEQYF
TRBV5-1	TRBD2	CASRDGGYQETQYF
TRBV28	-	CASSLSLGESYGYTF
TRBV27	TRBD1	CASSARTGGYNEQFF
TRBV6-6	-	CASKNGGGNQPQHF
TRBV5-8	TRBD1	CASSPGQISNQPQHF
TRBV25-1	-	CASSEMGGPTGELFF
TRBV5-4	-	CASSFGGPSYEQYF
TRBV7-9	TRBD2	CASSFIRLAIADTQYF
TRBV6-5	TRBD2	CASTRGGGYNEQFF
TRBV7-9	TRBD2	CASSAQTSGGAREQFF
TRBV6-1	-	CASSVPYNEQFF
TRBV7-2	TRBD1	CASSQDRAGANVLTF
TRBV6-7	-	CASSYEGGPNTDTQYF
TRBV21-1	-	CASSIPLTDGISF
TRBV5-4	-	CASSSRTVPYEQYF
TRBV6-5	-	CASSYSILADEQYF
TRBV6-1	-	CASRGTYEQYF
TRBV5-4	-	CASSSGGRGEDTQYF
TRBV30	TRBD1	CAWTGGYYEQYF
TRBV19	-	CASKGIYYGYTF
TRBV10-2	TRBD1	CASSESGRGLSYEQYF
TRBV4-2	TRBD1	CASSQDRTGTLLVTQYF
TRBV4-3	-	CASSLAVGGEQYF
TRBV5-1	TRBD2	CASSPLAGVSYNEQFF
TRBV18	TRBD1	CASSQTGESGNTIYF
TRBV6-5	-	CASKGRANEKLFF
TRBV5-1	-	CASSIGLPNTEAFF
TRBV5-1	-	CASSLTNSYEQYF
TRBV9	-	CASSVASDLSYNEQFF
TRBV6-5	TRBD1	CASSYLPGQDGYTF
TRBV4-3	-	CASSQDFDGNTEAFF
TRBV27	TRBD2	CASNLRPGTSGVEQFF
TRBV13	-	CASSLRGARNTIYF
TRBV11-1	TRBD2	CASSRGTSADTQYF
TRBV16	TRBD1	CASSQSQDRPFF
TRBV7-2	TRBD2	CASSPLPRGGVEQYF
TRBV15	-	CATSRVNLNTEAFF
TRBV19	-	CASSIDHGGPYEQYF
TRBV15	TRBD2	CATSRGHEAGGYNEQFF
TRBV5-1	-	CASSWNTGELFF
TRBV9	-	CASSPLGTGYNEQFF